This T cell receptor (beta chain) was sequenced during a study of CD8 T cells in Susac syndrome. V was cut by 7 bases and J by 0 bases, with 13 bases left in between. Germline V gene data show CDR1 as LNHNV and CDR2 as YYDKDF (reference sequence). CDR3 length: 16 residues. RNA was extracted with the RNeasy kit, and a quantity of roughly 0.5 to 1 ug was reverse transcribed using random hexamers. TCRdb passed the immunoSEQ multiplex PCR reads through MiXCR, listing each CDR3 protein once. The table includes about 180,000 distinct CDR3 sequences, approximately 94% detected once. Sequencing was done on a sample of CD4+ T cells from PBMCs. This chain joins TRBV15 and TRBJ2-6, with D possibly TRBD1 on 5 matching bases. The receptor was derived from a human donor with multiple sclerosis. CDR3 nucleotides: TGTGCCACCACGCTGGACACCAACTCTGGGGCCAACGTCCTGACTTTC. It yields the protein CATTLDTNSGANVLTF.